This is a list of T cell receptor beta chains from one sample in a study of T cell responses to AZD1222 COVID-19 vaccine. The data were produced by immunoSEQ multiplex PCR, yet TCRdb's version contains in-frame clones alone and is incomplete. The sample yields 150,000 to 200,000 clones, around 89% seen once. This specimen consisted of peripheral blood, obtained 28 days after the second dose of the MenACWY control vaccine. The receptors come from an adult who received the MenACWY meningococcal vaccine as a control. Both conserved end residues are part of each CDR3. A D gene is named only where the DNA matches it firmly.

TRBJ2-7,TRBD2,TRBV7-7,TGTGCCAGCAGCCCTGAAGCGGGGAGCTACGAGCAGTACTTC,CASSPEAGSYEQYF
TRBJ2-7,NA,TRBV6-1,TGTGCCAGCAGTGAAGGCGGGGTGAGGGAGCAGTACTTC,CASSEGGVREQYF
TRBJ2-7,NA,TRBV18,TGTGCCAGCTCACCCCGTTTCGGGGTGGAGGAGGACGAGCAGTACTTC,CASSPRFGVEEDEQYF
TRBJ1-5,NA,TRBV4-1,TGCGCCAGCAGCCAAGAATCGGGCCGATCGGGTCAGCCCCAGCATTTT,CASSQESGRSGQPQHF
TRBJ2-7,NA,TRBV15,TGTGCCACCAGCGCTACGGGGGCAGCTAACTACGAGCAGTACTTC,CATSATGAANYEQYF
TRBJ2-7,TRBD1,TRBV18,TGTGCCAGCAAGGGACAGAATGGAAGATACGAGCAGTACTTC,CASKGQNGRYEQYF
TRBJ2-7,NA,TRBV28,TGTGCCAGCAATCTCCAAGACGAGCAGTACTTC,CASNLQDEQYF
TRBJ1-1,NA,TRBV28,TGTGCCAGCAGTCCCTGGGTAGGACAGTCTGAGAGGAACACTGAAGCTTTCTTT,CASSPWVGQSERNTEAFF
TRBJ2-7,NA,TRBV2,TGTGCCAGCAGTGAGCGGCAGGGTGGCGAGCAGTACTTC,CASSERQGGEQYF
TRBJ1-4,TRBD1,TRBV28,TGTGCCAGCAGTAGACAGGGAGGAGGCGAAAAACTGTTTTTT,CASSRQGGGEKLFF
TRBJ1-3,TRBD1,TRBV4-3,TGCGCCAGCAGCCAAGAGCCGACAGGGCTAGGAAACACCATATATTTT,CASSQEPTGLGNTIYF
TRBJ1-4,NA,TRBV19,TGTGCCAGTAGTATAGATCTCATACTGCTATCAACTAATGAAAAACTGTTTTTT,CASSIDLILLSTNEKLFF